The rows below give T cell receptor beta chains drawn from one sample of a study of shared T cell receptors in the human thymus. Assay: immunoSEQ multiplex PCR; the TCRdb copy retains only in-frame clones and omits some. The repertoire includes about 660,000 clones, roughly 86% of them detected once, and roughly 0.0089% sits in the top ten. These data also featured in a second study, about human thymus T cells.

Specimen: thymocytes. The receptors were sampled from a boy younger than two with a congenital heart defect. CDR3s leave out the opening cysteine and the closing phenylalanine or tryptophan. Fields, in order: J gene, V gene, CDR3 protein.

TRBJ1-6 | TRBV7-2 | ASSLEGDRGRFVSPLH
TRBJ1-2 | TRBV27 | ASSSSNDTCDGYT
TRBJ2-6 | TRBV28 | ASSLATGLRGANVLT
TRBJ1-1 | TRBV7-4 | ASSSGQGKNTEAF
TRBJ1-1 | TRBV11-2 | ASKPRGKDTEAF
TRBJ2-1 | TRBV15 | ATSRVMMGGGLAGETYNEQF
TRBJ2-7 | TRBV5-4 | ASSLGQGGYEQY
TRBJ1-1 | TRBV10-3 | AISEEGAYTEAF
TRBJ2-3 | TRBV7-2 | ASSSGRGPGVY
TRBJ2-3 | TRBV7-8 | ASSATGTETYSGTYTQY
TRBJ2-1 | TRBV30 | AWSVPAALNHNEQF
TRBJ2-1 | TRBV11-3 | ASSRGTSGSFPYNEQF
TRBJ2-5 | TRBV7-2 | ASSWDRQKQY
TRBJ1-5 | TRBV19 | ASRRKHRDTNNQPQH
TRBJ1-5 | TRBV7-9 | ASSLTGGRGNQPQH
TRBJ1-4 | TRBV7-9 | ASSSGTAENEKLF
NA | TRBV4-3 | ASSQDRGVNSYEQY
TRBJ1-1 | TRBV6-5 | ASSYSTGTLNTEAF
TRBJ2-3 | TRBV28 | ASNVLAGTDTQY
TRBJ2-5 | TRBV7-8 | ASSLEGGPGLSGETQY
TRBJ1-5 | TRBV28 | ASSLFVASRNGLQH
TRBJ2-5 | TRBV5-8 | ASSLSAGDKKETQY
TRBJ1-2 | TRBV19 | ASSPPGQGFYGYT
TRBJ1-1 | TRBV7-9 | AGDLRNTEAF
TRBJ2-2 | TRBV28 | ASSLGLAGYTGELF
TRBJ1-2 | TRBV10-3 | AISESLDSRYGYT
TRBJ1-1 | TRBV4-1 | ASSQKRQGTEAF
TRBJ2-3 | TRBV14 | ASSQDPPAPELTDTQY
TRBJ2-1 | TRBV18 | ASSPWGQGYNEQF
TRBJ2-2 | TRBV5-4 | ASSFLTSGRNGELF
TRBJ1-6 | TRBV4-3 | ASSRAGGNSPLH
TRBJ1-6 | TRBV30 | AWSAHLLLSSPLH
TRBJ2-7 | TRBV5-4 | ASSHSPDEQY
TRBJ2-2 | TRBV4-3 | ASSHRRRNTGELF
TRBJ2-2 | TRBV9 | ASSVSRTGELF
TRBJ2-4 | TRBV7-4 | ASSLESALGIQY
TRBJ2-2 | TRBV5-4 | ASSPQSRGEWTGELF
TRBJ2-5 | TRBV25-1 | ARSGALAGVRVTQY